Reported below is one TCR beta chain. Its matching antigen is unknown. The CDR3 is 14 amino acids. Deletions cut 7 bases from V and 9 bases from J, with 16 bases between. Germline CDR1 is LNHDA and CDR2 is SQIVND (reference sequence). This record belongs to a study of T cell repertoires in cytomegalovirus infection. MiXCR, applied by TCRdb to the reads, yields one record per CDR3 protein. The data contain fewer than 950,000 distinct CDR3 sequences, approximately 30% of them singletons. The TCR sequence derives from a human donor in good health (CMV status not recorded). Some clones in this sample may be carry-over from other donors' samples. The V and J genes are TRBV19 and TRBJ1-6; a possible D gene is TRBD1 (6 bases). This specimen consisted of cultured CD8+ T cells from PBMCs, obtained from culture after CMV antigen stimulation. DNA of the CDR3: TGTGCCAGTACCCTGGGGGGGGGCGCTTCACCCCTCCACTTT. Protein product: CASTLGGGASPLHF.